What follows are 9 T cell receptor beta chains derived from one specimen sequenced in a study of T cell responses to AZD1222 COVID-19 vaccine. Libraries were prepared by immunoSEQ multiplex PCR; TCRdb keeps only in-frame clonotypes and omits some of them. The table shows 120,000 or so clones, with over 90% occurring only once. The sequenced sample was peripheral blood, obtained 28 days after the second AZD1222 dose. Receptors originate from an adult who received the AZD1222 COVID-19 vaccine.

The gene calls are TRBV6-5 and TRBJ1-2; D perhaps matches TRBD1 (6 bases). V lost 4 bases and J lost 3, with 18 bases in between. The CDR3 length is 16 residues. The germline gives CDR1 MNHEY, CDR2 SVGAGI. CDR3 nucleotide sequence: TGTGCCAGCAGTTCCCCATTCGAGGGGGAAGACTATGGCTACACCTTC. Translation: CASSSPFEGEDYGYTF.

V is TRBV7-2 and J is TRBJ1-4, with D perhaps TRBD1 (5 bases). The CDR3 spans 14 residues. V dropped 6 bases and J dropped 11 bases, with 19 bases sitting between them. From germline, CDR1 is SGHTA and CDR2 FQGNSA. The DNA of the CDR3 is TGTGCCAGCAGTGAGGTGGCAGGGAAGAGGAAACTGTTTTTT. The encoded protein is CASSEVAGKRKLFF. Supplemented by reference TRBV7-2 and TRBJ1-4, the full variable domain reads GAGVSQSPSNKVTEKGKDVELRCDPISGHTALYWYRQSLGQGLEFLIYFQGNSAPDKSGLPSDRFSAERTGGSVSTLTIQRTQQEDSAVYLCASSEVAGKRKLFFGSGTQLSVL.

J is TRBJ1-5 and V is TRBV11-2, with unresolved D. CDR1 SGHAT and CDR2 FQNNGV come from the germline V gene. The CDR3 covers 16 residues. The ends were cut back, 4 bases at V and 0 bases at J, with 13 bases in the middle. The CDR3 DNA reads as TGTGCCAGCAGCTCGGCCCGGGGATATAGCAATCAGCCCCAGCATTTT. This gives the protein CASSSARGYSNQPQHF.

V gene TRBV15 combines with J gene TRBJ1-2, with D unresolved. Trimming pared 0 bases from V and 8 bases from J, leaving 7 bases between. The germline V gene encodes CDR1 LNHNV and CDR2 YYDKDF (reference sequence). The CDR3 runs to 12 residues. As DNA, the CDR3 is TGTGCCACCAGCAGAGATACCCAGGGCTACACCTTC. This sequence encodes CATSRDTQGYTF.

The CDR3 here is CAISESGGTEAFF. The CDR3 bases are TGTGCCATCAGTGAGTCGGGGGGCACTGAAGCTTTCTTT. This sequence joins TRBV10-3 and TRBJ1-1; the D gene is possibly TRBD1 (5 bases). CDR1 is ENHRY and CDR2 is SYGVKD in the germline V gene. The length of the CDR3 is 13 residues. Trimming removed 0 bases from V and 4 bases from J, with 6 bases in between.

Here the CDR3 reads CASSQEGDRNTIYF. The CDR3 DNA sequence: TGCGCCAGCAGCCAAGAAGGGGACAGGAACACCATATATTTT. The chain employs TRBV4-1 and TRBJ1-3; 8 nucleotides match TRBD1. Germline CDR1 reads MGHRA; CDR2 reads YSYEKL. V shed 0 bases, J shed 7 bases, and the junction held 2 bases outside the gene matches. This CDR3 comprises 14 residues.

Only one count was recorded for this clone. The chain carries TRBV7-9 and TRBJ1-4, with D possibly being TRBD1 (5 bases). With 1 base removed from V and 6 bases from J, the gap between germline ends came to 9 bases. This CDR3 spans 14 amino acids. Looked up from germline, CDR1 is SEHNR and CDR2 is FQNEAQ (reference sequence). The CDR3 DNA is TGTGCCAGCAGCTTAGGTCTGGGGGATGAAAAACTGTTTTTT. Protein product: CASSLGLGDEKLFF.

The chain combines TRBV7-2 with TRBJ2-1, with 12 nucleotides matching TRBD2. This CDR3 spans 15 amino acids. From germline, CDR1 is SGHTA and CDR2 FQGNSA. Trimming at V came to 2 bases and at J to 9 bases, leaving 5 bases not matched to a gene. The CDR3 region is CASSLRELAGGEQFF. The CDR3 DNA reads as TGTGCCAGCAGCTTAAGGGAACTAGCGGGGGGTGAGCAGTTCTTC.

The chain has TRBV4-2 and TRBJ2-7; 14 nucleotides align to TRBD2. V dropped 3 bases and J dropped 3; count of bases not matched to a gene: 10. The CDR3 is 18 amino acids. Germline CDR1 is LGHNA and CDR2 is YNFKEQ. The DNA of the CDR3 is TGTGCCAGCAGCCAGGGGCATCCGGGACTAGCGGGGGTCTACGAGCAGTACTTC. This encodes CASSQGHPGLAGVYEQYF.